Listed below are T cell receptor beta chains from one sample, sequenced in a study of PD-1 blockade in classical Hodgkin lymphoma. Profiling relied on immunoSEQ multiplex PCR, and the TCRdb table lists in-frame clones only, not all of them. The sample lists approximately 65,000 clones, roughly nine tenths occurring once. The material sequenced was peripheral blood mononuclear cells (PBMCs), taken before the fourth cycle of nivolumab. These receptor sequences come from a human donor with classical Hodgkin lymphoma. CDR3s include the opening cysteine and the closing phenylalanine or tryptophan. Fields, in order: J gene, clone size, V gene, CDR3 protein. Size tells how often a clone was seen (once, few, many) or the class of an expanded clone, and some rows leave it out.

TRBJ2-4 | . | TRBV7-2 | CASSLEGPKRGNIQYF
TRBJ1-3 | . | TRBV6-5 | CASSRGYSGNTIYF
TRBJ2-1 | . | TRBV7-9 | CASSSAPRGHNEQFF
TRBJ2-7 | . | TRBV18 | CASSPAGVTYEQYF
TRBJ2-1 | . | TRBV7-2 | CASSSPFGSGQGNEQFF
TRBJ1-4 | once | TRBV6-6 | CASREQGSEKLFF
TRBJ2-1 | . | TRBV7-8 | CASSYNRTSAIF
TRBJ1-6 | few | TRBV9 | CASSVEEEKALHF
TRBJ1-6 | . | TRBV9 | CASSVEGGYSPLHF
TRBJ2-7 | . | TRBV19 | CASSSRDRTPLYEQYF
TRBJ1-5 | few | TRBV15 | CATSISRSRQPQHF
TRBJ1-1 | . | TRBV19 | CASSIALTGNTEAFF
TRBJ1-4 | . | TRBV5-8 | CASTPGLFF
TRBJ2-3 | . | TRBV13 | CASSLIMAGKMQYF
TRBJ1-2 | . | TRBV6-5 | CASRLGTSNYGYTF
TRBJ2-1 | . | TRBV19 | CASSIGTSINEQFF
TRBJ1-2 | . | TRBV4-1 | CASSHLGGFAKPYGYTF
TRBJ2-4 | . | TRBV4-1 | CASSQEERGSIQYF